These 20 T cell receptor beta chains were sequenced from one sample in a study of CD8 T cell repertoires and HIV-1 epitope variants. Their antigens remain unidentified. Sequenced by immunoSEQ multiplex PCR; TCRdb stores in-frame clones only, minus some. The sample records around 4,100 clones, approximately 70% being singletons. The sample was cultured CD8+ T cells derived from PBMCs. These receptors were obtained from a male donor with HIV.

The gene calls are TRBV27 and TRBJ2-1; 8 bases fit TRBD2. The J segment lost 5 bases and the V segment lost 3 bases, leaving 3 bases of the junction unmatched. The V gene's germline CDR1 is MNHEY and CDR2 SMNVEV (reference sequence). CDR3 length equals 14 residues. The CDR3 nucleotides are TGTGCCAGCAGTTTTGTAGCGGGACACAATGAGCAGTTCTTC. Translating gives CASSFVAGHNEQFF.

CDR3 in DNA: TGTGCCAGCAGCCCGGGACAGGGAGTCGGTAATTCACCCCTCCACTTT. Its translation is CASSPGQGVGNSPLHF. This chain uses TRBV7-9 with TRBJ1-6, with 9 nucleotides matching TRBD1. The CDR3 contains 16 residues. The germline gives CDR1 SEHNR, CDR2 FQNEAQ (reference sequence). The V gene end was trimmed by 5 bases and the J gene end by 6 bases; junction bases not matched to a gene: 8.

This clone has a handful of counts. The chain uses TRBV27 and TRBJ2-7, with 12 bases identical to TRBD2. The V segment lost 0 bases and the J segment 3 bases; nucleotides outside the gene matches: 0. CDR3 size: 15 residues. Germline CDR1 and CDR2: MNHEY and SMNVEV (reference sequence). This chain's CDR3 is CASSLSTSGGYEQYF. For the CDR3, the DNA is TGTGCCAGCAGTTTATCGACTAGCGGGGGCTACGAGCAGTACTTC.

V is TRBV28 and J is TRBJ1-1, with D unclear. CDR1 and CDR2 from the germline V gene are MDHEN and SYDVKM. This CDR3 has 16 residues. With 6 bases removed from V and 0 bases from J, the gap between germline ends came to 17 bases. The CDR3 nucleotides are TGTGCCAGCAGGACTTTATATGGCAGGCTGAACACTGAAGCTTTCTTT. It yields the protein CASRTLYGRLNTEAFF.

The count of this clone is one. The CDR3 loop reads CASSVGGQYTDTQYF. CDR3 DNA sequence: TGTGCCAGCAGCGTAGGGGGACAGTACACAGATACGCAGTATTTT. The rearrangement links TRBV9 to TRBJ2-3; 7 bases are a match to TRBD1. V was pared by 0 bases and J by 2 bases, with 3 bases of the junction left unmatched. This CDR3 spans 15 amino acids. Germline CDR1 SGDLS, CDR2 YYNGEE.

This chain connects TRBV27 to TRBJ2-3; D gene uncertain. Trimming stripped 1 base from V and 2 bases from J, with 10 bases between. The CDR3 totals 15 residues. Germline V lookup: CDR1 MNHEY, CDR2 SMNVEV (reference sequence). In DNA, the CDR3 is TGTGCCAGCAGTTTATTAGGGCTGTACACAGATACGCAGTATTTT. It yields the protein CASSLLGLYTDTQYF.

The chain has TRBV6-1 and TRBJ1-1; D uncertain. Trimming pared 2 bases from V and 7 bases from J, leaving 14 bases between. Germline V gives CDR1 MNHNS, CDR2 SASEGT. CDR3 length: 14 amino acids. CDR3 sequence: CASSEWVGDFEAFF. CDR3 sequence (DNA): TGTGCCAGCAGTGAATGGGTCGGAGATTTTGAAGCTTTCTTT.

As concerns this clone: The germline gene is not matched at one end of the junction; a read error may be the cause. The rearrangement links TRBV6-5 to TRBJ2-1; D gene unclear. This CDR3 is built from 11 residues. The V gene's germline CDR1 is MNHEY and CDR2 SVGAGI. CDR3 in amino acids: CASSYGVEEFF. The CDR3 DNA is TGTGCCAGCAGTTACGGGGTTGAGGAGTTCTTC.

The J gene is TRBJ2-1, the V gene TRBV7-9; the match to TRBD2 covers 8 bases. This CDR3 has 17 amino acids. Trimming removed 5 bases from V and 0 bases from J; junction bases left unmatched: 9. The germline gives CDR1 SEHNR, CDR2 FQNEAQ (reference sequence). CDR3 DNA sequence: TGTGCCAGCAGCGGAGATGCGGGAGGTTACTCCTACAATGAGCAGTTCTTC. It specifies CASSGDAGGYSYNEQFF.

This clone was seen more than once but under ten times. The chain uses TRBV7-3 and TRBJ2-2, with a possible D match to TRBD2 (6 bases). CDR3 length: 14 residues. Germline CDR1 and CDR2: SGHTA and FQGTGA. Trimming shortened V by 0 bases and J by 5 bases, and 7 bases separated the two germline ends. Here the CDR3 DNA reads TGTGCCAGCAGCTTAACCCGGGGGACCGGGGAGCTGTTTTTT. As protein: CASSLTRGTGELFF.

The chain recombines TRBV10-3 with TRBJ2-7; 8 bases fit TRBD1. Per germline, CDR1 ENHRY and CDR2 SYGVKD. Unmatched junction bases numbered 2, after V lost 10 bases and J lost 0 bases. The CDR3 totals 12 residues. The CDR3 loop reads CATGTGSYEQYF. CDR3 in DNA: TGTGCCACCGGGACAGGCTCCTACGAGCAGTACTTC.

This clone was counted between two and nine times. The chain uses TRBV4-3 and TRBJ2-1; 10 nucleotides align to TRBD2. Germline V gene lookup returns CDR1 LGHNA and CDR2 YSLEER. The CDR3 covers 17 residues. After removal of 1 base from V and 5 bases from J, the junction contained 8 bases not matched to a gene. The CDR3 region is CASSQGESGGADNEQFF. The CDR3 DNA follows: TGCGCCAGCAGCCAAGGAGAGAGCGGGGGGGCCGACAATGAGCAGTTCTTC.

The chain combines TRBV19 with TRBJ1-1; a possible D gene is TRBD1 (6 bases). CDR1 and CDR2 from the germline V gene are LNHDA and SQIVND (reference sequence). This CDR3 has 15 residues. The ends were cut back, 8 bases at V and 0 bases at J, with 16 bases in the middle. CDR3 sequence (DNA): TGTGCCAGTTATGCATGGCAGGGGATGAACACTGAAGCTTTCTTT. Protein sequence: CASYAWQGMNTEAFF.

The chain combines TRBV2 with TRBJ2-4; unclear D gene. V was clipped by 3 bases and J by 8 bases, with 20 bases between them. Germline CDR1 is SNHLY and CDR2 is FYNNEI. The CDR3 covers 16 residues. CDR3 nucleotides: TGTGCCAGCAGTGATGGATTTGGCCCCCGGATGGACATTCAGTACTTC. Translating it yields CASSDGFGPRMDIQYF.

This clone was counted a single time. CDR3 sequence (DNA): TGTGCCAGTGGGGAAGGGGTTAACTATGGCTACACCTTC. This gives the protein CASGEGVNYGYTF. This chain uses TRBV19 with TRBJ1-2; D might be TRBD1 (5 bases). The V end was cut by 8 bases, the J end by 1 base, with 11 bases between. CDR1 and CDR2 (germline): LNHDA, SQIVND (reference sequence). The CDR3 covers 13 residues. The variable domain in full, completed from reference TRBV19 and TRBJ1-2, reads DGGITQSPKYLFRKEGQNVTLSCEQNLNHDAMYWYRQDPGQGLRLIYYSQIVNDFQKGDIAEGYSVSREKKESFPLTVTSAQKNPTAFYLCASGEGVNYGYTFGSGTRLTVV.

The genes are TRBV10-2 and TRBJ2-3; a possible D gene is TRBD2 (6 bases). CDR3 length: 14 residues. Germline CDR1 and CDR2: WSHSY and SAAADI. V was pared by 5 bases and J by 2 bases, with 11 bases between. CDR3 nucleotide sequence: TGCGCCAGCAGTCTCGGGGGACCCACAGATACGCAGTATTTT. Its translation: CASSLGGPTDTQYF.

V gene TRBV15 combines with J gene TRBJ1-1; weak D call: TRBD1 (5 bases). Germline CDR1 LNHNV, CDR2 YYDKDF (reference sequence). Trimming took off 0 bases at V and 0 bases at J, with 8 bases between the two ends. The CDR3 runs 15 residues. Here the CDR3 DNA reads TGTGCCACCAGCAGAGATAGGGGAATGAACACTGAAGCTTTCTTT. Residues: CATSRDRGMNTEAFF.

CDR3 DNA: TGTGCCAGCAGCCTGACAGGGTCATTTACCTACGAGCAGTACTTC. Translated: CASSLTGSFTYEQYF. The genes are TRBV6-6 and TRBJ2-7; 7 bases match TRBD1. V was clipped by 6 bases and J by 2 bases; unmatched bases: 10. CDR1 and CDR2 from the germline V gene are MNHNY and SVGAGI (reference sequence). This CDR3 contains 15 residues.

CDR3 DNA sequence: TGTGCCAGCAGCAGCTTAAAGGGACAGTACACCGGGGAGCTGTTTTTT. This sequence encodes CASSSLKGQYTGELFF. J is TRBJ2-2 and V is TRBV11-3; 7 bases are shared with TRBD1. The V segment lost 5 bases and the J segment 3 bases; nucleotides outside the gene matches: 9. The CDR3 totals 16 residues. The germline V gene encodes CDR1 SGHNT and CDR2 YENEEA.

The gene calls are TRBV9 and TRBJ1-1; D is possibly TRBD1 (6 bases). Germline V gives CDR1 SGDLS, CDR2 YYNGEE. This CDR3 comprises 15 residues. Trimming took off 3 bases at V and 1 base at J, with 13 bases between the two ends. CDR3 amino acids: CASSGSGTQNTEAFF. The DNA of the CDR3 is TGTGCCAGCAGCGGATCCGGGACACAGAACACTGAAGCTTTCTTT.